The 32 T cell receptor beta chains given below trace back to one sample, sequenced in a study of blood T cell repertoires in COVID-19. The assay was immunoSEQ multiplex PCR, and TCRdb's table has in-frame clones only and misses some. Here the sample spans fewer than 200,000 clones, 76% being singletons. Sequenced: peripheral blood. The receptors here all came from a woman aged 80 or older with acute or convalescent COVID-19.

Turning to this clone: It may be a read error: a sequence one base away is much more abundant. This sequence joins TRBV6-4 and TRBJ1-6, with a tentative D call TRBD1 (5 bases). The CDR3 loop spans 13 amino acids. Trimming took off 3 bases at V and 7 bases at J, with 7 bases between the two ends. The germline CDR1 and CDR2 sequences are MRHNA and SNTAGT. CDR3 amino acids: CASSEDSNSPLHF. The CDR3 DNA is TGTGCCAGCAGTGAAGACAGCAATTCACCCCTCCACTTT.

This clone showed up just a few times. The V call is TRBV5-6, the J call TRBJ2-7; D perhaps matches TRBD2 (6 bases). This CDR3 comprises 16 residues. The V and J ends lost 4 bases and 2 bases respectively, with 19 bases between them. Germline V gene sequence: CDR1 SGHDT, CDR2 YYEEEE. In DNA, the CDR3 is TGTGCCAGCAGCCGTCCAGTTGGTAGCGGAACCTACGAGCAGTACTTC. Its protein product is CASSRPVGSGTYEQYF.

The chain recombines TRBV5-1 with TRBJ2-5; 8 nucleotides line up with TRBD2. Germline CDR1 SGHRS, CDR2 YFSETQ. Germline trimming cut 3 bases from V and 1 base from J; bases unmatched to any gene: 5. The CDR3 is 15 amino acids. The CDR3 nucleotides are TGCGCCAGCAGCTGGGGGGCGGGGGGCCAAGAGACCCAGTACTTC. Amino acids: CASSWGAGGQETQYF.

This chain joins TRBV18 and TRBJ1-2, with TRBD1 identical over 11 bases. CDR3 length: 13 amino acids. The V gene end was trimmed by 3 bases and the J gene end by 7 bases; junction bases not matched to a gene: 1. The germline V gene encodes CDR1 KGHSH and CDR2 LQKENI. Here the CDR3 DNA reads TGTGCCAGCTCACCGGGACAGGGGGTTGGCTACACCTTC. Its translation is CASSPGQGVGYTF.

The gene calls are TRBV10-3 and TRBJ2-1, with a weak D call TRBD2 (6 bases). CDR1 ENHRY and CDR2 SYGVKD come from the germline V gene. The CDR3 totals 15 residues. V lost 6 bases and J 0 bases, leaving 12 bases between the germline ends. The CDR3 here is CAIRWDSHSYNEQFF. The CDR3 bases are TGTGCCATCAGATGGGACTCGCACTCCTACAATGAGCAGTTCTTC.

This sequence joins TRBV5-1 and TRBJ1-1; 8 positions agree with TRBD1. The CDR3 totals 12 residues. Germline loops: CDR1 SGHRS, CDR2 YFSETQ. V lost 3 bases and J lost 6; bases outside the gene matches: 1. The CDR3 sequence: CASSSGGPEAFF. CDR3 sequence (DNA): TGCGCCAGCAGCTCAGGGGGCCCTGAAGCTTTCTTT.

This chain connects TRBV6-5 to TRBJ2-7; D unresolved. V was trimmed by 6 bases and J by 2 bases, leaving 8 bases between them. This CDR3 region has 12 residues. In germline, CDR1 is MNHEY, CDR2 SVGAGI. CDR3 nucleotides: TGTGCCAGCAGAAGCCGGGCCTACGAGCAGTACTTC. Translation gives CASRSRAYEQYF.

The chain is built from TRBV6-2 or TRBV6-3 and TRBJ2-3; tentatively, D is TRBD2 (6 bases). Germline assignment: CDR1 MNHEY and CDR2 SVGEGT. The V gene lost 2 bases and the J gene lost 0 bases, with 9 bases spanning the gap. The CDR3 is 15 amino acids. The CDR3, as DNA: TGTGCCAGCAGTTACACAAGCGGGAGCACAGATACGCAGTATTTT. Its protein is CASSYTSGSTDTQYF.

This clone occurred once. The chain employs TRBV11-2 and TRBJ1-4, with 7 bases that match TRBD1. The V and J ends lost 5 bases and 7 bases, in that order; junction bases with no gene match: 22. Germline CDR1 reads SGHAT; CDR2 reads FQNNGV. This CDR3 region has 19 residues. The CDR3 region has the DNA TGTGCCAGCAGCCCGAAGCCGGGACAGATATCATTCTCGGGTGAAAAACTGTTTTTT. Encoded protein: CASSPKPGQISFSGEKLFF.

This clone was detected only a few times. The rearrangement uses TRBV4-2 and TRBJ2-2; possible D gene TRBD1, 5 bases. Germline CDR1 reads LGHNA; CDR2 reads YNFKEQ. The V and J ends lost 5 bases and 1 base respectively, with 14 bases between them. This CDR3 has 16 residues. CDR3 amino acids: CASSATMGRNTGELFF. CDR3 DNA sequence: TGTGCCAGCAGCGCGACGATGGGGCGGAACACCGGGGAGCTGTTTTTT.

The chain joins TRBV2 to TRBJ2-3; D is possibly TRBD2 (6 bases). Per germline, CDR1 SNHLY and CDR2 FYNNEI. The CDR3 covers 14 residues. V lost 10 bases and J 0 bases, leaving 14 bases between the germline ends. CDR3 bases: TGTGCCACCAGAAGAGGGACTAGCACAGATACGCAGTATTTT. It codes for CATRRGTSTDTQYF.

CDR3 nucleotides: TGTGCCAGCAGCTTAGATCGGAGCTATGGCTACACCTTC. Its protein product is CASSLDRSYGYTF. The J gene is TRBJ1-2, the V gene TRBV7-2, with D unclear. The germline V gene has CDR1 SGHTA and CDR2 FQGNSA. The CDR3 sequence is 13 residues long. Between the trimmed V and J ends, which lost 1 base and 4 bases, there was a span of 7 bases.

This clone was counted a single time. The CDR3 loop is CASSRLANVLTF. CDR3 DNA: TGTGCCAGCAGCCGGTTGGCCAACGTCCTGACTTTC. This chain connects TRBV9 to TRBJ2-6; D is unclear. The CDR3 sequence is 12 residues long. Germline assignment: CDR1 SGDLS and CDR2 YYNGEE. The ends were cut back, 4 bases at V and 6 bases at J, with 5 bases in the middle.

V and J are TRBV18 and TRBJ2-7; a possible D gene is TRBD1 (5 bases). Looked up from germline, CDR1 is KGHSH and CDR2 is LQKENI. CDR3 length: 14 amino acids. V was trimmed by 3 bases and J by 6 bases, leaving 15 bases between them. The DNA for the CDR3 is TGTGCCAGCTCACCTACCATTACAGGTGGCGAGCAGTACTTC. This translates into CASSPTITGGEQYF.

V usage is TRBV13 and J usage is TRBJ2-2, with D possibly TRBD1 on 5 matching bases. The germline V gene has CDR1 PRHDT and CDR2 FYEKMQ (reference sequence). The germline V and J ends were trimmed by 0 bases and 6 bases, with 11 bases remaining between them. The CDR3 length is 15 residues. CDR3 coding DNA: TGTGCCAGCAGCTTAGGGGCAGGGATGGCCGGGGAGCTGTTTTTT. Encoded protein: CASSLGAGMAGELFF.

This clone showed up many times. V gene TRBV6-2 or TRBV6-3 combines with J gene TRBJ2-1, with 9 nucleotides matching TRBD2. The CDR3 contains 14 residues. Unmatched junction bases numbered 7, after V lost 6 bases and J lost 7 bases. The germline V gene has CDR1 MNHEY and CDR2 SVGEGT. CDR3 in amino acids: CASSTAGGRNEQFF. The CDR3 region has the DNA TGTGCCAGCAGCACAGCGGGAGGACGAAATGAGCAGTTCTTC.

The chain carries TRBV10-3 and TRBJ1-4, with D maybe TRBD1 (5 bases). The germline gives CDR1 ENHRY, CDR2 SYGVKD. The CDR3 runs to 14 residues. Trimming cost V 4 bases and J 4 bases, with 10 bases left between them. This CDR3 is CAISASGNNEKLFF. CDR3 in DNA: TGTGCCATCAGTGCTTCAGGGAATAATGAAAAACTGTTTTTT.

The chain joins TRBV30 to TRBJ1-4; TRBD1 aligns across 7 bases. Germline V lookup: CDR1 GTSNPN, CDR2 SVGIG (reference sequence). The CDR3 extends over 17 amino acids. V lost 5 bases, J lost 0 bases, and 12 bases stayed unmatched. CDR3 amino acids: CAWGRGGTAATNEKLFF. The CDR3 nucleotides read TGTGCCTGGGGAAGGGGCGGGACAGCGGCAACTAATGAAAAACTGTTTTTT.

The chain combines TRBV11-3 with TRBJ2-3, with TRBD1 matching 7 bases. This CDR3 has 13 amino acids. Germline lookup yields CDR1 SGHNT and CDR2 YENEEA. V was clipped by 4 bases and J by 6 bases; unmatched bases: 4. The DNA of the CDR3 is TGTGCCAGCAGCTCCGTACAGGGGGATACGCAGTATTTT. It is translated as CASSSVQGDTQYF. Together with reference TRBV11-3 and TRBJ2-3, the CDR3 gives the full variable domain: EAGVVQSPRYKIIEKKQPVAFWCNPISGHNTLYWYLQNLGQGPELLIRYENEEAVDDSQLPKDRFSAERLKGVDSTLKIQPAELGDSAVYLCASSSVQGDTQYFGPGTRLTVL.

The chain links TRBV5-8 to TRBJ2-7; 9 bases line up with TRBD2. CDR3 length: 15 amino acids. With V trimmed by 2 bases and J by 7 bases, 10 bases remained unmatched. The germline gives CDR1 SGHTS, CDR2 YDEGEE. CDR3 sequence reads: CASSLKTSGSREQYF. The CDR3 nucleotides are TGTGCCAGCAGCTTAAAGACTAGCGGCTCTCGGGAGCAGTACTTC.

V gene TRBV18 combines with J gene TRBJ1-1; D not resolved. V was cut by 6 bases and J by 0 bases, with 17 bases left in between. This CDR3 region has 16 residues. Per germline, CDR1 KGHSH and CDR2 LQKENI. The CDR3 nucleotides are TGTGCCAGCTCCCCGGAGGCAGCTGGAATGAACACTGAAGCTTTCTTT. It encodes CASSPEAAGMNTEAFF.

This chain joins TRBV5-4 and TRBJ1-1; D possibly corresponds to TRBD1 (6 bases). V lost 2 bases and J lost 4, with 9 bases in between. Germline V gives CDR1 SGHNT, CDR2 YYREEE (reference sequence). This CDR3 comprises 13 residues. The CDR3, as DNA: TGTGCCAGCAGCTTTACAGGGAGCACTGAAGCTTTCTTT. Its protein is CASSFTGSTEAFF.

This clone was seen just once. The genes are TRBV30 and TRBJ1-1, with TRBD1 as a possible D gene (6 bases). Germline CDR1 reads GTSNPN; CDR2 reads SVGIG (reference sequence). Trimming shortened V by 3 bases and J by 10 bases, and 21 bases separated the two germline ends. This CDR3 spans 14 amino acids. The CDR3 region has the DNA TGTGCCTGGAGCTTGTCGGGACATCATAGGGGAGCTTTCTTT. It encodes CAWSLSGHHRGAFF.

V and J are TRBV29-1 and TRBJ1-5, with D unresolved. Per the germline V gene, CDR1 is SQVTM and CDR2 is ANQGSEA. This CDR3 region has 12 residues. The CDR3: CSYRNSNQPQHF. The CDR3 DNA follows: TGCAGTTACAGAAATAGCAATCAGCCCCAGCATTTT.

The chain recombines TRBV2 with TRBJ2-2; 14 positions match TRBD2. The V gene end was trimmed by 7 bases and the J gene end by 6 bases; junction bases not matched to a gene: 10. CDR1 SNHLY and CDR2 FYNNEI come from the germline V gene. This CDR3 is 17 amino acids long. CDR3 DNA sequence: TGTGCCAGCACCGAGGGACTAGCGGGAGCGGGGTCCGGGGAGCTGTTTTTT. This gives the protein CASTEGLAGAGSGELFF.

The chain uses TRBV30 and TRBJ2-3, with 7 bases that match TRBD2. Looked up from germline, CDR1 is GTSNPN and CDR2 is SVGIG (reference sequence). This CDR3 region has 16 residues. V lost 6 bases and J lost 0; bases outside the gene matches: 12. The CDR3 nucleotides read TGTGCCTGCTCCCCCCCGCAGCGGGGAAGCACAGATACGCAGTATTTT. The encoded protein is CACSPPQRGSTDTQYF.

DNA of the CDR3: TGTGCCAGCTCATCAGCTGAAGGGGTCGCTGGTTATGGCTACACCTTC. Translated, it gives CASSSAEGVAGYGYTF. The chain recombines TRBV18 with TRBJ1-2, with D perhaps matching TRBD1 (5 bases). The V gene's germline CDR1 is KGHSH and CDR2 LQKENI. Trimming took 5 bases from V and 5 from J, leaving 21 bases between them. The CDR3 sequence is 16 residues long.

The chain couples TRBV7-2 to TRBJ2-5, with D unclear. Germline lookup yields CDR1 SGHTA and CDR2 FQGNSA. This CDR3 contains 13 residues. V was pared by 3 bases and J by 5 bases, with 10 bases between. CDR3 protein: CASSFLNGETQYF. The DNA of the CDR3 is TGTGCCAGCAGCTTCCTAAACGGGGAGACCCAGTACTTC.

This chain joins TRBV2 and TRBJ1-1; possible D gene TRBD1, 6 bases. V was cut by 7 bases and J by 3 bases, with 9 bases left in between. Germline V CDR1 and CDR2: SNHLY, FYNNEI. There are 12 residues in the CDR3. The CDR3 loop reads CASTQGDTEAFF. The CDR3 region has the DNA TGTGCCAGCACACAGGGCGACACTGAAGCTTTCTTT. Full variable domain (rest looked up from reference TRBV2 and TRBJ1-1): EPEVTQTPSHQVTQMGQEVILRCVPISNHLYFYWYRQILGQKVEFLVSFYNNEISEKSEIFDDQFSVERPDGSNFTLKIRSTKLEDSAMYFCASTQGDTEAFFGQGTRLTVV.

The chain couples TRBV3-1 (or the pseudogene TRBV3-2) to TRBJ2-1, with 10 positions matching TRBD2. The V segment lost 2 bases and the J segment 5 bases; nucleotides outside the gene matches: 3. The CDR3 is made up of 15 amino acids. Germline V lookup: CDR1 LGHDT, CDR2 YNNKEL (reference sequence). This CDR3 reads CASSQRLAGDNEQFF. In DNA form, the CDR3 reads TGTGCCAGCAGCCAAAGACTAGCGGGCGACAATGAGCAGTTCTTC.

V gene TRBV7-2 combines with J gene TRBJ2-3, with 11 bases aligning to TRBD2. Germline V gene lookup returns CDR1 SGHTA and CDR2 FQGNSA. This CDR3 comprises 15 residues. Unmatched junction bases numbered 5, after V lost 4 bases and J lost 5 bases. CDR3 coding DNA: TGTGCCAGCAGCTCGGGACTAGCGGAAAGAGATACGCAGTATTTT. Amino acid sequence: CASSSGLAERDTQYF.

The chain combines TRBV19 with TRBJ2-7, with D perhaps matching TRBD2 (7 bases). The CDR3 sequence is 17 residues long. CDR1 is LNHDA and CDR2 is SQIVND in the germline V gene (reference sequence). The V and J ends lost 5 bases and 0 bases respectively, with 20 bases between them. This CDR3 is CASSSKGGGSNSYEQYF. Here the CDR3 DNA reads TGTGCCAGTAGTTCGAAGGGGGGGGGATCGAACTCCTACGAGCAGTACTTC.